A single sample gave rise to the 14 T cell receptor beta chains below, sequenced in a study of CD8 T cells in ankylosing spondylitis. Study findings and constraints: It appeared that ankylosing spondylitis blood was characterized by a TCR beta motif of fewer than ten highly homologous variants.

Their recognized antigens are unknown. One entry per CDR3 protein, called by TCRdb with MiXCR from the 5' RACE reads. The sample consists of over 200,000 distinct CDR3 sequences, about 18% of them appearing once. The material sequenced was blood, either unsorted or a sorted T cell fraction (not recorded which). Receptors originate from a male donor with ankylosing spondylitis.

This clonotype was counted a few times. This chain links TRBV24-1 with TRBJ1-1; D is undetermined. The germline V and J ends were trimmed by 3 bases and 1 base, with 2 bases remaining between them. CDR1 is KGHDR and CDR2 is SFDVKD in the germline V gene. The CDR3 has 12 amino acids. The DNA for the CDR3 is TGTGCCACCAGTGATGGGAACACTGAAGCTTTCTTT. Its protein is CATSDGNTEAFF.

In this sample, this clonotype turned up a few times. The chain combines TRBV4-3 with TRBJ2-2; D is ambiguous. The CDR3 spans 13 residues. The V end was cut by 6 bases, the J end by 0 bases, with 5 bases between. Germline-derived CDR1 and CDR2 are LGHNA and YSLEER. DNA for the CDR3: TGCGCCAGCAGGGGTCCGAACACCGGGGAGCTGTTTTTT. This gives the protein CASRGPNTGELFF.

The gene calls are TRBV9 and TRBJ1-2, with D possibly being TRBD1 (5 bases). V gave up 0 bases and J gave up 5 bases, with 14 bases separating them. The germline gives CDR1 SGDLS, CDR2 YYNGEE. The CDR3 is made up of 15 amino acids. CDR3 loop: CASSVDDGAGYGYTF. The CDR3 DNA is TGTGCCAGCAGCGTAGATGACGGGGCTGGGTATGGCTACACCTTC.

This clonotype was seen only a few times. V gene TRBV7-3 combines with J gene TRBJ2-1; D could derive from TRBD1 or TRBD2 (5 bases each). The CDR3 has 12 residues. V was cut by 8 bases and J by 1 base, with 6 bases left in between. Germline V lookup: CDR1 SGHTA, CDR2 FQGTGA. For the CDR3, the DNA is TGTGCCAGCGGGGGATCCTACAATGAGCAGTTCTTC. It specifies CASGGSYNEQFF.

V is TRBV12-3 or TRBV12-4 and J is TRBJ1-5, with 8 bases that match TRBD1. V trimming: 5 bases; J trimming: 5 bases; junction bases outside the gene matches: 5. The CDR3 contains 14 residues. The CDR3 sequence: CASSITGGDQPQHF. The CDR3 DNA follows: TGTGCCAGCAGTATAACAGGGGGGGATCAGCCCCAGCATTTT.

The chain uses TRBV4-1 and TRBJ1-2; TRBD1 aligns across 10 bases. The CDR3 is 15 amino acids. Germline V gives CDR1 MGHRA, CDR2 YSYEKL. Germline trimming cut 2 bases from V and 5 bases from J; bases unmatched to any gene: 5. In DNA form, the CDR3 reads TGCGCCAGCAGCCAACCCGGGACAGGGGAATATGGCTACACCTTC. The encoded protein is CASSQPGTGEYGYTF.

This clonotype was counted between two and nine times. V is TRBV4-3 and J is TRBJ2-2; tentative D call: TRBD2 (5 bases). V was shortened by 0 bases and J by 5 bases, with 16 bases between the two germline ends. Looked up from germline, CDR1 is LGHNA and CDR2 is YSLEER. The CDR3 spans 17 residues. This CDR3 is CASSQDMDSIVTGELFF. CDR3 coding DNA: TGCGCCAGCAGCCAAGATATGGACTCTATCGTTACCGGGGAGCTGTTTTTT.

This clonotype was counted at least ten times. The V gene is TRBV20-1, the J gene TRBJ1-1; the D gene is possibly TRBD1 (6 bases). The ends were cut back, 5 bases at V and 11 bases at J, with 21 bases in the middle. The CDR3 loop spans 13 amino acids. Germline values: CDR1 DFQATT, CDR2 SNEGSKA (reference sequence). CDR3 sequence reads: CSAPRQGRSKAFF. The DNA of the CDR3 is TGCAGTGCTCCCCGCCAGGGGAGGTCGAAGGCTTTCTTT.

This chain joins TRBV20-1 and TRBJ2-7; D perhaps matches TRBD1 (5 bases). This CDR3 contains 16 residues. Germline CDR1 is DFQATT and CDR2 is SNEGSKA (reference sequence). The V end lost 3 bases, the J end lost 6 bases, and 24 bases lay between the germline ends. In DNA, the CDR3 is TGCAGTGCTAGGGTTCATGGGGCCCCCGTGGGTTCCGAGCAGTACTTC. As protein: CSARVHGAPVGSEQYF.

The gene calls are TRBV27 and TRBJ2-1; weak D call: TRBD2 (5 bases). Germline CDR1 MNHEY, CDR2 SMNVEV (reference sequence). V was trimmed by 0 bases and J by 4 bases, leaving 13 bases between them. CDR3 length: 16 amino acids. In DNA, the CDR3 is TGTGCCAGCAGTTTATCTGGCGGGTTCCTTTACAATGAGCAGTTCTTC. It translates to CASSLSGGFLYNEQFF.

This clonotype was seen many times. This chain's CDR3 is CASRPRTGGHTGELFF. The CDR3, as DNA: TGTGCCAGCAGACCCCGTACAGGGGGCCACACCGGGGAGCTGTTTTTT. The V gene is TRBV14, the J gene TRBJ2-2; 9 bases are shared with TRBD1. The ends lost 6 bases at V and 3 bases at J; junction bases unmatched: 8. This CDR3 is built from 16 residues. The germline V gene has CDR1 SGHDN and CDR2 FVKESK.

V is TRBV4-3 and J is TRBJ2-1, with D maybe TRBD2 (5 bases). The CDR3 spans 18 residues. Trimming cost V 0 bases and J 3 bases, with 18 bases left between them. Germline CDR1 is LGHNA and CDR2 is YSLEER. CDR3 coding DNA: TGCGCCAGCAGCCAAGACTTCCGGTTAGGCGGGCGCTACAATGAGCAGTTCTTC. Its protein is CASSQDFRLGGRYNEQFF.

V is TRBV4-1 and J is TRBJ2-5, with 10 positions matching TRBD1. Germline-derived CDR1 and CDR2 are MGHRA and YSYEKL. Trimming cost V 4 bases and J 2 bases; bases outside gene matches: 4. This CDR3 contains 15 residues. The chain's CDR3 is CASSRGTGEQETQYF. CDR3 sequence (DNA): TGCGCCAGCAGCCGGGGGACAGGGGAGCAAGAGACCCAGTACTTC.

This clonotype was seen at least ten times. The gene calls are TRBV6-4 and TRBJ2-3; a weak D match, TRBD1 (5 bases). Germline V gene data show CDR1 as MRHNA and CDR2 as SNTAGT. Trimming took off 3 bases at V and 1 base at J, with 11 bases between the two ends. The CDR3 spans 15 residues. The CDR3: CASSEQASGTDTQYF. The CDR3 nucleotides are TGTGCCAGCAGTGAACAGGCCTCTGGCACAGATACGCAGTATTTT.